Following are 21 T cell receptor beta chains from one sample sequenced in a study of cytomegalovirus exposure and HLA in healthy donors. TCRdb's copy holds only in-frame clones and misses some; the assay was immunoSEQ multiplex PCR. The sample has 160,000 or so clones; approximately 90% are singletons. Material: PBMCs. The receptor source for this set is a man in his late teens or twenties in good health and CMV-seronegative.

The rearrangement links TRBV10-1 to TRBJ2-1; 11 nucleotides agree with TRBD2. Germline V gene sequence: CDR1 WNHNN, CDR2 SYGVQD (reference sequence). This CDR3 has 16 residues. J was trimmed by 6 bases and V by 3 bases; bases with no gene match: 7. The CDR3: CASSEDSGGAPNEQFF. The CDR3 DNA follows: TGCGCCAGCAGTGAAGATAGCGGGGGGGCTCCCAATGAGCAGTTCTTC.

The V gene is TRBV11-2, the J gene TRBJ1-4, with D unclear. Trimming removed 1 base at V and 4 bases at J, with 10 bases between. This CDR3 contains 15 residues. Germline-derived CDR1 and CDR2 are SGHAT and FQNNGV. The CDR3 sequence is CASSLVAGFNEKLFF. CDR3 nucleotides: TGTGCCAGCAGCTTAGTGGCGGGGTTTAATGAAAAACTGTTTTTT.

The rearrangement joins TRBV6-1 to TRBJ2-3; the match to TRBD2 covers 14 bases. V dropped 3 bases and J dropped 5; count of bases not matched to a gene: 10. The CDR3 spans 18 residues. Germline-derived CDR1 and CDR2 are MNHNS and SASEGT. CDR3 sequence: CASSDLRLAGGPRDTQYF. CDR3 bases: TGTGCCAGCAGTGACCTAAGACTAGCGGGAGGGCCACGAGATACGCAGTATTTT.

This chain joins TRBV23-1 and TRBJ2-7; tentatively, D is TRBD2 (6 bases). TRBV23-1 is recorded as an ORF, its role being uncertain. The CDR3 covers 15 residues. Between the trimmed V and J ends, which lost 4 bases and 4 bases, there was a span of 17 bases. The CDR3 bases are TGCGCCAGCAGTCCCCCCGGCAGGCTAGCGTACGAGCAGTACGTC. This translates into CASSPPGRLAYEQYV.

The chain carries TRBV13 and TRBJ2-3; 8 positions agree with TRBD2. With V trimmed by 1 base and J by 4 bases, 1 base remained unmatched. From germline, CDR1 is PRHDT and CDR2 FYEKMQ (reference sequence). This CDR3 region has 14 residues. CDR3 bases: TGTGCCAGCAGCTTAGCGGGAGGGGCAGATACGCAGTATTTT. Translation: CASSLAGGADTQYF.

The chain is built from TRBV25-1 and TRBJ2-1; TRBD2 matches 8 bases. The V gene end was trimmed by 4 bases and the J gene end by 10 bases; junction bases not matched to a gene: 9. The germline gives CDR1 MGHDK, CDR2 SYGVNS. The CDR3 is made up of 14 amino acids. The CDR3 here is CASSVAGKEWEQFF. Written as DNA, the CDR3 is TGTGCCAGCAGTGTAGCGGGGAAGGAGTGGGAGCAGTTCTTC.

CDR3 protein: CTSSRLPGTGLGEQYF. In DNA form, the CDR3 reads TGCACCAGCAGCCGACTTCCGGGGACAGGGTTGGGTGAGCAGTACTTC. The chain recombines TRBV1 with TRBJ2-7; the table's TRBD1 call for D was not verified on the DNA. TRBV1 is labeled a pseudogene. The CDR3 length is 16 residues.

This chain connects TRBV5-6 to TRBJ1-1; D may be TRBD1 (5 bases). V lost 4 bases to trimming and J lost 4 bases, with 14 bases between them. The germline gives CDR1 SGHDT, CDR2 YYEEEE. This CDR3 spans 14 amino acids. The CDR3 DNA reads as TGTGCCAGCAGCGGATCAAGGGGAGGCACTGAAGCTTTCTTT. Protein: CASSGSRGGTEAFF.

The chain carries TRBV25-1 and TRBJ2-3, with TRBD1 identical over 8 bases. This CDR3 is built from 17 residues. CDR1 MGHDK and CDR2 SYGVNS come from the germline V gene. V was pared by 3 bases and J by 2 bases, with 10 bases of the junction left unmatched. CDR3 in amino acids: CASSETGALGLTDTQYF. CDR3 DNA: TGTGCCAGCAGTGAGACAGGGGCGCTTGGTCTCACAGATACGCAGTATTTT.

CDR3 coding DNA: TGCAGCGTGGGGGGACTTCGGGGGACGGAACAGTACTTC. Amino acid sequence: CSVGGLRGTEQYF. J is TRBJ2-7 and V is TRBV29-1, with D possibly matching TRBD2 (6 bases). V dropped 6 bases and J dropped 10 bases, with 22 bases sitting between them. Germline CDR1 SQVTM, CDR2 ANQGSEA. The length of the CDR3 is 13 residues.

J is TRBJ2-7 and V is TRBV6-1, with a weak D call TRBD2 (6 bases). With 2 bases removed from V and 2 bases from J, the gap between germline ends came to 10 bases. The germline gives CDR1 MNHNS, CDR2 SASEGT. The CDR3 is 14 amino acids. CDR3 sequence (DNA): TGTGCCAGCAGTGAACGGGGGTTTCCCTACGAGCAGTACGTC. Translating gives CASSERGFPYEQYV.

The rearrangement links TRBV6-1 to TRBJ1-4; 9 bases line up with TRBD1. The CDR3 spans 15 residues. Germline V gene sequence: CDR1 MNHNS, CDR2 SASEGT. The J segment lost 7 bases and the V segment lost 2 bases, leaving 5 bases of the junction unmatched. CDR3 in DNA: TGTGCCAGCAGTGAACAGACAGGGGGACGTGAAAAACTGTTTTTT. Residues: CASSEQTGGREKLFF.

The gene calls are TRBV7-8 and TRBJ1-5; tentative D call: TRBD1 (5 bases). The V end was cut by 3 bases, the J end by 0 bases, with 12 bases between. Germline V lookup: CDR1 SGHVS, CDR2 FQNEAQ. The CDR3 sequence is 16 residues long. The CDR3 bases are TGTGCCAGCAGCTTTGGGGCGGGGGATAGCAATCAGCCCCAGCATTTT. Residues: CASSFGAGDSNQPQHF. The full variable domain, its missing parts supplied by reference TRBV7-8 and TRBJ1-5, is GAGVSQSPRYKVAKRGQDVALRCDPISGHVSLFWYQQALGQGPEFLTYFQNEAQLDKSGLPSDRFFAERPEGSVSTLKIQRTQQEDSAVYLCASSFGAGDSNQPQHFGDGTRLSIL.

The chain joins TRBV2 to TRBJ1-1; the D is unclear. V dropped 5 bases and J dropped 0 bases, with 7 bases sitting between them. This CDR3 is 13 amino acids long. The germline CDR1 and CDR2 sequences are SNHLY and FYNNEI. As DNA, the CDR3 is TGTGCCAGCAGTTCCCAGGTGAACACTGAAGCTTTCTTT. Translation gives CASSSQVNTEAFF.

This clone has ten or more counts. V gene TRBV23-1 combines with J gene TRBJ2-7, with D possibly matching TRBD1 (6 bases). TRBV23-1 is classed as an ORF, of uncertain function. There are 16 residues in the CDR3. Trimming left V 4 bases short and J 3 bases short, with 19 bases between. The CDR3: CASSLLTWGPVYEQYV. CDR3 DNA: TGCGCCAGCAGTCTCCTAACTTGGGGGCCAGTCTACGAGCAGTACGTC.

CDR3 sequence reads: CASSFGLGGLDTQYF. CDR3 DNA sequence: TGTGCCAGCAGTTTCGGGCTAGGAGGGCTGGATACGCAGTATTTT. This chain uses TRBV27 with TRBJ2-3; D may be TRBD2 (6 bases). The CDR3 covers 15 residues. V lost 3 bases and J 6 bases, leaving 16 bases between the germline ends. Germline values: CDR1 MNHEY, CDR2 SMNVEV (reference sequence).

This clone has only one observation. This rearrangement joins TRBV28 to TRBJ2-1, with TRBD1 identical over 7 bases. Germline-derived CDR1 and CDR2 are MDHEN and SYDVKM. CDR3 length: 12 amino acids. Trimming at V came to 5 bases and at J to 12 bases, leaving 7 bases not matched to a gene. CDR3 nucleotide sequence: TGTGCCAGCAGTCAACAGGGGCTCCCGCAGTTCTTC. Protein sequence: CASSQQGLPQFF.

J is TRBJ1-1 and V is TRBV2; weak D call: TRBD1 (5 bases). Germline values: CDR1 SNHLY, CDR2 FYNNEI. V dropped 3 bases and J dropped 5 bases, with 16 bases sitting between them. This CDR3 comprises 15 residues. CDR3 nucleotides: TGTGCCAGCAGTGACGTTGAGAGCCCAGGGACTGAAGCTTTCTTT. This gives the protein CASSDVESPGTEAFF. Full variable domain (rest looked up from reference TRBV2 and TRBJ1-1): EPEVTQTPSHQVTQMGQEVILRCVPISNHLYFYWYRQILGQKVEFLVSFYNNEISEKSEIFDDQFSVERPDGSNFTLKIRSTKLEDSAMYFCASSDVESPGTEAFFGQGTRLTVV.

This clone was recorded only once. The chain combines TRBV28 with TRBJ1-4; TRBD1 might be the D (6 bases). V lost 5 bases to trimming and J lost 7 bases, with 14 bases between them. This CDR3 is built from 14 residues. Germline lookup yields CDR1 MDHEN and CDR2 SYDVKM. The CDR3 loop is CASSPLDSPEKLFF. DNA for the CDR3: TGTGCCAGCAGTCCCTTGGACAGCCCTGAAAAACTGTTTTTT.

The V call is TRBV28, the J call TRBJ2-2; TRBD2 agrees at 8 bases. V lost 1 base and J lost 2; bases outside the gene matches: 0. The V gene's germline CDR1 is MDHEN and CDR2 SYDVKM. The CDR3 length is 15 residues. CDR3 DNA: TGTGCCAGCAGTTTATTAGCGGGAAACACCGGGGAGCTGTTTTTT. Translating it yields CASSLLAGNTGELFF.

The chain uses TRBV2 and TRBJ1-4; 7 nucleotides agree with TRBD1. The V gene's germline CDR1 is SNHLY and CDR2 FYNNEI. The CDR3 loop spans 14 amino acids. J gave up 7 bases and V 2 bases, and 4 bases lay outside the gene matches. CDR3 nucleotides: TGTGCCAGCAGTGAATCAGGGGGTGGTGAAAAACTGTTTTTT. This gives the protein CASSESGGGEKLFF.